This TCR beta chain was observed in a study of OX40 agonist ivuxolimab in advanced cancers. As for the study in general: Averaging roughly 60 years in age, with a range of roughly 23 to 80, the cohort was around 87% male. Broader study findings: At 0.1 to 3.0 mg/kg and by week 6, CD4+ and CD8+ T cells in the blood had expanded clonally.

The data were produced by immunoSEQ multiplex PCR, yet TCRdb's version contains in-frame clones alone and is incomplete. This table holds 50,000 to 65,000 clones, about nine tenths found once. Germline CDR1 and CDR2: SGHNT and YENEEA. The V gene lost 0 bases and the J gene lost 8 bases, with 4 bases spanning the gap. The CDR3 runs 12 residues. As regards this clone: The antigen is not known.

Enrollment shut out patients with autoimmune disease history or systemic immunosuppression. The chain recombines TRBV11-3 with TRBJ2-2; no clear D. The source of this sequence is an adult with an advanced solid tumor such as melanoma, head and neck, liver or kidney cancer. This specimen consisted of CD4+ or CD8+ T cells sorted from blood, obtained in a trial of the OX40 agonist ivuxolimab. Here the CDR3 reads CASSLDGGELFF. CDR3 nucleotide sequence: TGTGCCAGCAGCTTAGATGGAGGGGAGCTGTTTTTT.